This TCR beta chain appears in the sequencing data of a study of blood T cells in healthy people across ages. The germline V gene has CDR1 SGHTA and CDR2 FQGNSA. Deletions cut 7 bases from V and 2 bases from J, with 26 bases between. CDR3 length equals 18 residues. Remarks on this clonotype: Its antigen remains unknown.

Overall study results and limits: Roughly linear age-related decline in beta diversity appeared, significant by age 40.

The extraction recovered at least 6 micrograms of total RNA per sample. Using a J-beta primer mix together with a sample-barcoded 5' primer, a second PCR was run for roughly 7 to 12 cycles. CDR3-containing paired-end reads numbered at least 3 million in each sample. MiXCR, run by TCRdb on the 5' RACE reads, gives a single entry per CDR3 protein. The data contain 1.5 million to 2 million distinct CDR3 sequences, approximately 50% of them singletons. Specimen: blood. This TCR was sampled from a middle-aged woman in good health. The J gene is TRBJ1-2, the V gene TRBV7-2; D gene ambiguous. The CDR3 spells CASKLTDGPFFLNYGYTF. In nucleotides, the CDR3 is TGTGCCAGCAAACTTACGGACGGTCCCTTTTTTCTGAACTATGGCTACACCTTC.